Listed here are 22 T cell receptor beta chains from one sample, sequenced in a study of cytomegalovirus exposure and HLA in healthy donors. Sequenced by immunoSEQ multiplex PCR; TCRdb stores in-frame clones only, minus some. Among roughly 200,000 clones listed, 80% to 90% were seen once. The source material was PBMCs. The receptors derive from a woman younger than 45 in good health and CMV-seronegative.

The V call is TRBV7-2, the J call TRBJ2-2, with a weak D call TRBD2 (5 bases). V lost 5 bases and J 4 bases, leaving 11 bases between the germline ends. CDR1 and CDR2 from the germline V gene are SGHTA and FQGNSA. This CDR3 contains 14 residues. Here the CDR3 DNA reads TGTGCCAGCAGCCTCCGGACTCCCACCGGGGAGCTGTTTTTT. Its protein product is CASSLRTPTGELFF.

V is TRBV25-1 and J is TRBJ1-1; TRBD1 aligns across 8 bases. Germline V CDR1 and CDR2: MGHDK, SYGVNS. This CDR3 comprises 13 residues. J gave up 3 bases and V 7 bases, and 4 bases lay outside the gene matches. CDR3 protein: CASKDRADTEAFF. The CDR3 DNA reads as TGTGCCAGCAAGGACAGGGCCGACACTGAAGCTTTCTTT.

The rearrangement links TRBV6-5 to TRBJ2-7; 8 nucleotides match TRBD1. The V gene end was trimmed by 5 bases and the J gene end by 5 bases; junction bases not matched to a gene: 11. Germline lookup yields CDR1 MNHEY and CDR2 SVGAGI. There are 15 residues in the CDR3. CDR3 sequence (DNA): TGTGCCAGCAGTCCCCCAGGGGGCTTTGGGAACGAGCAGTACTTC. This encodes CASSPPGGFGNEQYF.

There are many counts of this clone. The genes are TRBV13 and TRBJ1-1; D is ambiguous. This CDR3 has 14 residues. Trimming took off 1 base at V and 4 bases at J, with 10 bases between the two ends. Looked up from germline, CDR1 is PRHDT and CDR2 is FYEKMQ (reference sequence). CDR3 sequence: CASSLEGGGTEAFF. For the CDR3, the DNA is TGTGCCAGCAGCTTAGAGGGCGGAGGCACTGAAGCTTTCTTT. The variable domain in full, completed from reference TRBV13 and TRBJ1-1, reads AAGVIQSPRHLIKEKRETATLKCYPIPRHDTVYWYQQGPGQDPQFLISFYEKMQSDKGSIPDRFSAQQFSDYHSELNMSSLELGDSALYFCASSLEGGGTEAFFGQGTRLTVV.

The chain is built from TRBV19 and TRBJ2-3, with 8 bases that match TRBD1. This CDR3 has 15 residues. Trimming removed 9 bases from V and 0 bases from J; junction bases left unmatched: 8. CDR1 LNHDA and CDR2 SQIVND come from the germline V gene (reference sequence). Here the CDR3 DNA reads TGTGCCAGCCACCCGCAGGGGGCGAGCACAGATACGCAGTATTTT. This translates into CASHPQGASTDTQYF.

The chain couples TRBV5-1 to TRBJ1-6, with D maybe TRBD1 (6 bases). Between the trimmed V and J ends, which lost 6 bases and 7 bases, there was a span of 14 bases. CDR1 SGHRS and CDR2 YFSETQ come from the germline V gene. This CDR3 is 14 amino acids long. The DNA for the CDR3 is TGCGCCAGCACAGAACAGGGTCGAAATTCACCCCTCCACTTT. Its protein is CASTEQGRNSPLHF.

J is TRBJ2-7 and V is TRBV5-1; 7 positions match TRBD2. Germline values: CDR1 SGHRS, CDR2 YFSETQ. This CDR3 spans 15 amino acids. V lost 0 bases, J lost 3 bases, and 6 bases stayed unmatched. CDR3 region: CASSLASSGYYEQYF. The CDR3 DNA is TGCGCCAGCAGCTTGGCGAGTAGCGGGTACTACGAGCAGTACTTC.

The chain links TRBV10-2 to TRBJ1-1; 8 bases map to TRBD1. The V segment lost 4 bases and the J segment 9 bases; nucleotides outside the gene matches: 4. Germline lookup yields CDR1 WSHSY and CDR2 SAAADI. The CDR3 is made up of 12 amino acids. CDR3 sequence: CASSGGQGKAFF. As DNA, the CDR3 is TGCGCCAGCAGTGGTGGACAGGGTAAAGCTTTCTTT.

Here the CDR3 reads CSVATGITDTQYF. DNA for the CDR3: TGCAGCGTTGCGACAGGGATCACAGATACGCAGTATTTT. The chain uses TRBV29-1 and TRBJ2-3, with TRBD1 matching over 7 bases. CDR3 length: 13 residues. With V trimmed by 4 bases and J by 2 bases, 3 bases remained unmatched. The germline CDR1 and CDR2 sequences are SQVTM and ANQGSEA.

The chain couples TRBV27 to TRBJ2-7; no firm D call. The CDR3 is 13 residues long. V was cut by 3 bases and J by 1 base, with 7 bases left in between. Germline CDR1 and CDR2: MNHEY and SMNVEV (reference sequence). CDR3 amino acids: CASSLYRSYEQYF. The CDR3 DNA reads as TGTGCCAGCAGTTTGTACAGATCCTACGAGCAGTACTTC.

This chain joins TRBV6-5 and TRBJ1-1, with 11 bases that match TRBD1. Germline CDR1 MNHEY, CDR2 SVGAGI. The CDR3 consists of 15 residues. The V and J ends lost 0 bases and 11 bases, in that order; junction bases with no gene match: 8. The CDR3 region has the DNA TGTGCCAGCAGTTACTCGATCGGACAGGGGGCTCGTGCTTTCTTT. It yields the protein CASSYSIGQGARAFF.

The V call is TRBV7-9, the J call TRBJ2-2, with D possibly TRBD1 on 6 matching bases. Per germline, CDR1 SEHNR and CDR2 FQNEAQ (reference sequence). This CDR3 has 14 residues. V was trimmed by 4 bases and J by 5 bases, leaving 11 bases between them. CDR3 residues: CASSSGTQTGELFF. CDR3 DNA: TGTGCCAGCAGCTCCGGGACACAGACCGGGGAGCTGTTTTTT.

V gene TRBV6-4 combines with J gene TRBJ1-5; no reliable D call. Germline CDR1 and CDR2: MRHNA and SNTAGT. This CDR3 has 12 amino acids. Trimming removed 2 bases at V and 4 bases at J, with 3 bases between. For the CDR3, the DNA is TGTGCCAGCAGTGACGAGAATCAGCCCCAGCATTTT. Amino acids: CASSDENQPQHF.

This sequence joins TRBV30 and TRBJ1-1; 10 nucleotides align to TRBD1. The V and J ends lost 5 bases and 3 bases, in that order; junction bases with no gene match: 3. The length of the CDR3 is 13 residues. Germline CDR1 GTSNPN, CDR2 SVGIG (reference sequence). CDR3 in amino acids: CAWDRGRDTEAFF. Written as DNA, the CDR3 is TGTGCCTGGGACAGGGGGCGAGACACTGAAGCTTTCTTT. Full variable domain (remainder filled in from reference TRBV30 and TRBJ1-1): SQTIHQWPATLVQPVGSPLSLECTVEGTSNPNLYWYRQAAGRGLQLLFYSVGIGQISSEVPQNLSASRPQDRQFILSSKKLLLSDSGFYLCAWDRGRDTEAFFGQGTRLTVV.

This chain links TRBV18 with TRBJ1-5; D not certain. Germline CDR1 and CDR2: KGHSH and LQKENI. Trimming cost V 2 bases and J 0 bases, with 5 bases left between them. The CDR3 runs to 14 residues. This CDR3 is CASSPAYSNQPQHF. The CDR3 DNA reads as TGTGCCAGCTCACCAGCGTATAGCAATCAGCCCCAGCATTTT.

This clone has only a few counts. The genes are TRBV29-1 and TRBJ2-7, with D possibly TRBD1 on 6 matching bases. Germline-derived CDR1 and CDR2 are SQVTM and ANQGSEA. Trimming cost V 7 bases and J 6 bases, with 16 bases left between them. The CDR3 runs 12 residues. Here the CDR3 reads CSASAQGLEQYF. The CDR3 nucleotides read TGCAGCGCTTCGGCCCAGGGGCTCGAGCAGTACTTC.

The CDR3 DNA sequence: TGTGCCAGCAGCTTTCATAGGGGTAGGAATTCACCCCTCCACTTT. Protein: CASSFHRGRNSPLHF. The gene calls are TRBV7-2 and TRBJ1-6; D is possibly TRBD1 (5 bases). V was clipped by 3 bases and J by 7 bases, with 13 bases between them. CDR3 length: 15 amino acids. Germline loops: CDR1 SGHTA, CDR2 FQGNSA. The whole variable domain, filled in from reference TRBV7-2 and TRBJ1-6, reads GAGVSQSPSNKVTEKGKDVELRCDPISGHTALYWYRQSLGQGLEFLIYFQGNSAPDKSGLPSDRFSAERTGGSVSTLTIQRTQQEDSAVYLCASSFHRGRNSPLHFGNGTRLTVT.

The chain's CDR3 is CASSPLAGDPYEQYF. CDR3 DNA: TGTGCCAGCAGCCCATTAGCGGGGGACCCCTACGAGCAGTACTTC. The rearrangement links TRBV9 to TRBJ2-7, with 9 bases identical to TRBD2. From germline, CDR1 is SGDLS and CDR2 YYNGEE. The CDR3 is made up of 15 amino acids. V was clipped by 4 bases and J by 2 bases; unmatched bases: 7.

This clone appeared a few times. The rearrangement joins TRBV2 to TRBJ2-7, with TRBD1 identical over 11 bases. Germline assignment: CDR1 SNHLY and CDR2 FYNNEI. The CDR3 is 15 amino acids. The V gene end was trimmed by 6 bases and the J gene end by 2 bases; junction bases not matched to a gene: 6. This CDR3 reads CASRERTGGTYEQYF. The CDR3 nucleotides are TGTGCCAGCAGGGAACGGACAGGGGGCACCTACGAGCAGTACTTC.

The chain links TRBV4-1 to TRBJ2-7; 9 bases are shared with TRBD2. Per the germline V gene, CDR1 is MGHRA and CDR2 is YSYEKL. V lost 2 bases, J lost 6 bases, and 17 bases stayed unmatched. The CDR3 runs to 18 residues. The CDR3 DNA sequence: TGCGCCAGCAGCCAAACCCCCATGGATCGCGGGAGGGCTGTCGAGCAGTACTTC. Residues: CASSQTPMDRGRAVEQYF.

CDR3 DNA sequence: TGCAGCATCCAAAACCGGGGAAATTACAATGAGCAGTTCTTC. Its protein is CSIQNRGNYNEQFF. The V and J genes are TRBV29-1 and TRBJ2-1; TRBD2 might be the D (5 bases). The CDR3 sequence is 14 residues long. The germline V and J ends were trimmed by 8 bases and 4 bases, with 18 bases remaining between them. CDR1 and CDR2 (germline): SQVTM, ANQGSEA.

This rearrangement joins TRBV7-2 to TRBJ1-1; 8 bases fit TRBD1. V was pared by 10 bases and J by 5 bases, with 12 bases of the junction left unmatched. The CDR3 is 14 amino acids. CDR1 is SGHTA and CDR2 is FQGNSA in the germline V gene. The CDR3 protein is CATGVGDRWTEAFF. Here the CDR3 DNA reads TGTGCCACTGGCGTCGGGGACAGGTGGACTGAAGCTTTCTTT.